This paragraph reports one T cell receptor (beta chain). Its target is unknown. Template switching introduced a universal primer site, and the cDNA bore unique molecular identifiers. One entry per CDR3 protein results from TCRdb running MiXCR on the 5' RACE reads. This sample has fewer than 500,000 distinct CDR3 sequences, with roughly an eighth found just once. These data are taken from a study of identical twins. General study points: Invariant T cells like MAIT and iNKT could partly confound the zero-insertion analyses. Alpha sequences out of frame and shared by twins had excess low generation probability. These conclusions were based on statistical analysis (cross-sectional, not following the same donors).

The same data also contributed to another study, on yellow fever vaccine responses in identical twins.

The sequenced material came from CD4+ T cells sorted from blood. The sequence derives from a woman aged 18-29 years in good health.

The CDR3 DNA reads TGTGCCAGCAGGGGACAGGGGTACACTCAGCCCCAGCATTTT. The encoded protein is CASRGQGYTQPQHF. The J gene is TRBJ1-5, the V gene TRBV12-3 or TRBV12-4; 10 bases match TRBD1. The CDR3 sequence is 14 residues long. V trimming: 6 bases; J trimming: 6 bases; junction bases outside the gene matches: 5.